This T cell receptor (beta chain) appears in the sequencing data of a study of blood T cell repertoires in COVID-19. Study-wide background: Specimens from acute and convalescent COVID-19 originated in the United States, Italy and Spain. Sample material is recorded as cDNA or gDNA derived from T cells, B-cell-depleted T cells, or PBMCs.

Methods used by the authors: By means of reference gene primer amplification, nucleated cell counts were estimated. TCRdb's copy holds only in-frame clones and misses some; the assay was immunoSEQ multiplex PCR. V, J and clone size are those of that table, while D and trimming were read from the DNA. Of under 450,000 clones in the sample, 81% were seen once. Sequenced material: peripheral blood. The TCR comes from a human donor with acute or convalescent COVID-19. The donor label of this sample is uncertain.

The CDR3 reads CASSSGGGGNTEAFF. The CDR3 DNA is TGTGCCAGCAGCTCCGGGGGGGGAGGAAACACTGAAGCTTTCTTT. The J gene is TRBJ1-1, the V gene TRBV5-4, with D tentatively TRBD1 (5 bases). Germline V gene lookup returns CDR1 SGHNT and CDR2 YYREEE (reference sequence). The CDR3 length is 15 residues. The V end was cut by 3 bases, the J end by 2 bases, with 14 bases between.